This TCR beta chain was documented in a study of blood T cell repertoires in COVID-19. The wider study: From T cells, B-cell-depleted T cells, or PBMCs came the material, which was cDNA or gDNA.

The table came from immunoSEQ multiplex PCR; TCRdb's copy has only in-frame clones and leaves some out. The sample lists around 330,000 clones, about 91% seen once, with over 8% in the top ten. Individuals drawn from 20 to 25 US areas were roughly 18 to 89 years old. Grouping used clinical history reported by participants in a survey and questionnaire. Two negative PCRs, clearance, or symptom resolution were required of recovered Cohort 3 donors. This CDR3 has 15 residues. Germline V gene lookup returns CDR1 SGHNT and CDR2 YENEEA. V gave up 6 bases and J gave up 5 bases, with 19 bases separating them.

V is TRBV11-3 and J is TRBJ1-1, with TRBD1 as a possible D gene (5 bases). The sample consisted of PBMCs or T cells enriched from blood (not recorded which). The receptor was derived from a middle-aged woman who had recovered from COVID-19. For the CDR3, the DNA is TGTGCCAGCAGGGGGATCCCAGGGAAAGGTACTGAAGCTTTCTTT. Translating it yields CASRGIPGKGTEAFF.